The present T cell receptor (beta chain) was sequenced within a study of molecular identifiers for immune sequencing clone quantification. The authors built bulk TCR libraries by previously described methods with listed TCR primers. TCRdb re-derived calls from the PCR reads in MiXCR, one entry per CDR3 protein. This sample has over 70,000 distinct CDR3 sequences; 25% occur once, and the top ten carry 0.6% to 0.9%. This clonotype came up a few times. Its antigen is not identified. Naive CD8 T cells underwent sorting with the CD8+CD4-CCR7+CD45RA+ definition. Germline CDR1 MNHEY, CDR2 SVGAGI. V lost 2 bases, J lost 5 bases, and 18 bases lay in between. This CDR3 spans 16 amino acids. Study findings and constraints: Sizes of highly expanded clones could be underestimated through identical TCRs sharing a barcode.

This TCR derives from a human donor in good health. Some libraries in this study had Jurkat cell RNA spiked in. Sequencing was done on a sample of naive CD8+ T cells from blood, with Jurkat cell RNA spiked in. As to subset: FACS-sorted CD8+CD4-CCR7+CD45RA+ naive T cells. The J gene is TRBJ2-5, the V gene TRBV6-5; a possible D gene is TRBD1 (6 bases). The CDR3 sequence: CASSYGLTGGFETQYF. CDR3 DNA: TGTGCCAGCAGTTACGGTTTGACAGGAGGATTTGAGACCCAGTACTTC.